These 31 T cell receptor beta chains came from one sample sequenced in a study of T cell repertoires in cytomegalovirus infection. Each CDR3 protein is one row after TCRdb ran MiXCR on the reads. The sample consists of around 200,000 distinct CDR3 sequences, about a sixth of them appearing once. Sequencing used CD8+ T cells from PBMCs. These receptor sequences come from a human donor in good health (CMV status not recorded). Some clones in this sample may be carry-over from other donors' samples.

This sequence joins TRBV27 and TRBJ2-7; D ambiguous. Trimming took off 6 bases at V and 5 bases at J, with 17 bases between the two ends. The CDR3 runs to 14 residues. Per germline, CDR1 MNHEY and CDR2 SMNVEV (reference sequence). The CDR3 spells CASSMGPTSDEQYF. The CDR3 nucleotides read TGTGCCAGCAGCATGGGCCCCACCTCGGACGAGCAGTACTTC.

This clonotype was seen only a few times. The genes are TRBV7-2 and TRBJ1-1; TRBD1 might be the D (5 bases). V was clipped by 5 bases and J by 0 bases, with 16 bases between them. CDR3 length: 16 amino acids. CDR1 and CDR2 (germline): SGHTA, FQGNSA. CDR3 in DNA: TGTGCCAGCAGCCGAGAGGGCGGGGGGTTGAACACTGAAGCTTTCTTT. Protein sequence: CASSREGGGLNTEAFF. Using reference TRBV7-2 and TRBJ1-1 for the parts outside the CDR3, the full variable domain is GAGVSQSPSNKVTEKGKDVELRCDPISGHTALYWYRQSLGQGLEFLIYFQGNSAPDKSGLPSDRFSAERTGGSVSTLTIQRTQQEDSAVYLCASSREGGGLNTEAFFGQGTRLTVV.

This chain joins TRBV12-3 or TRBV12-4 and TRBJ2-7, with TRBD2 matching over 7 bases. CDR3 length: 17 residues. The V gene end was trimmed by 1 base and the J gene end by 0 bases; junction bases not matched to a gene: 9. CDR3 coding DNA: TGTGCCAGCAGTTTAGAGTCGGGGGGTCCTCGCTCCTACGAGCAGTACTTC. Amino acids: CASSLESGGPRSYEQYF.

Only a few counts were recorded for this clonotype. The V and J genes are TRBV27 and TRBJ1-1; a possible D gene is TRBD1 (5 bases). Germline V gives CDR1 MNHEY, CDR2 SMNVEV (reference sequence). The V end lost 6 bases, the J end lost 1 base, and 12 bases lay between the germline ends. This CDR3 spans 14 amino acids. CDR3 nucleotide sequence: TGTGCCAGCAGCCGACTGGGGGGGAACACTGAAGCTTTCTTT. This sequence encodes CASSRLGGNTEAFF.

This clonotype showed up just a few times. The rearrangement uses TRBV6-6 and TRBJ1-1, with D tentatively TRBD1 (5 bases). V was cut by 2 bases and J by 1 base, with 11 bases left in between. CDR3 length: 15 residues. The germline V gene has CDR1 MNHNY and CDR2 SVGAGI (reference sequence). CDR3 nucleotides: TGTGCCAGCAGTTACGGGGCAGGAGAGAACACTGAAGCTTTCTTT. It is translated as CASSYGAGENTEAFF.

The rearrangement joins TRBV6-2 or TRBV6-3 to TRBJ2-5; 7 bases fit TRBD2. V was clipped by 5 bases and J by 10 bases; unmatched bases: 4. Germline values: CDR1 MNHEY, CDR2 SVGEGT. The CDR3 is made up of 11 amino acids. The chain's CDR3 is CASSPGGSQYF. In nucleotides, the CDR3 is TGTGCCAGCAGTCCCGGCGGGAGCCAGTACTTC.

This clonotype was detected only a few times. This chain connects TRBV7-6 to TRBJ2-5, with D unresolved. The CDR3 contains 13 residues. V dropped 5 bases and J dropped 4 bases, with 11 bases sitting between them. Germline V lookup: CDR1 SGHVS, CDR2 FNYEAQ. The CDR3 nucleotides are TGTGCCAGCAGCCAATCCGCAGGAGAGACCCAGTACTTC. Protein product: CASSQSAGETQYF.

The chain combines TRBV12-3 or TRBV12-4 with TRBJ1-2; no clear D gene. This CDR3 region has 13 residues. With 6 bases removed from V and 4 bases from J, the gap between germline ends came to 12 bases. CDR3 bases: TGTGCCAGCAGCCCGGATGTCATCTATGGCTACACCTTC. Its protein product is CASSPDVIYGYTF.

The chain carries TRBV12-3 or TRBV12-4 and TRBJ2-7; the match to TRBD1 covers 7 bases. V dropped 5 bases and J dropped 5; count of bases not matched to a gene: 6. The CDR3 spans 13 residues. In DNA form, the CDR3 reads TGTGCCAGCAGTCCAGGGGGTTCCCACGAGCAGTACTTC. Encoded protein: CASSPGGSHEQYF.

The J gene is TRBJ2-3, the V gene TRBV7-6, with TRBD1 matching over 9 bases. CDR3 length: 14 residues. Germline values: CDR1 SGHVS, CDR2 FNYEAQ. V was clipped by 6 bases and J by 6 bases; unmatched bases: 7. In DNA form, the CDR3 reads TGTGCCAGCAGACCAGGACAGGGGCCGGATACGCAGTATTTT. It specifies CASRPGQGPDTQYF.

The chain couples TRBV14 to TRBJ2-1; 10 nucleotides align to TRBD2. Germline CDR1 reads SGHDN; CDR2 reads FVKESK. Unmatched junction bases numbered 8, after V lost 0 bases and J lost 9 bases. This CDR3 has 16 residues. The CDR3 DNA reads TGTGCCAGCAGCCAAGATCTTGGGACTAGCGTACTTGAGCAGTTCTTC. Translating it yields CASSQDLGTSVLEQFF.

The rearrangement links TRBV4-3 to TRBJ2-1; TRBD2 matches 8 bases. The CDR3 is made up of 18 amino acids. CDR1 and CDR2 (germline): LGHNA, YSLEER. J was trimmed by 8 bases and V by 0 bases; bases with no gene match: 15. CDR3 bases: TGCGCCAGCAGCCAAGATACCGCTAGCGGGCCGGCCCAGGATGAGCAGTTCTTC. Translating it yields CASSQDTASGPAQDEQFF.

This clonotype was seen a few times. This may be a read error: a much more frequent sequence differs by one nucleotide. The chain recombines TRBV7-2 with TRBJ1-1; weak D call: TRBD1 (6 bases). The CDR3 runs to 15 residues. Germline-derived CDR1 and CDR2 are SGHTA and FQGNSA. The V end lost 6 bases, the J end lost 4 bases, and 18 bases lay between the germline ends. CDR3 sequence reads: CASSNRDKGSTEAFF. The CDR3 DNA is TGTGCCAGCAGTAACCGGGACAAGGGGAGCACTGAAGCTTTCTTT. The whole variable domain, filled in from reference TRBV7-2 and TRBJ1-1, reads GAGVSQSPSNKVTEKGKDVELRCDPISGHTALYWYRQSLGQGLEFLIYFQGNSAPDKSGLPSDRFSAERTGGSVSTLTIQRTQQEDSAVYLCASSNRDKGSTEAFFGQGTRLTVV.

The V call is TRBV29-1, the J call TRBJ2-3; D may be TRBD1 (8 bases). V lost 7 bases, J lost 3 bases, and 20 bases lay in between. CDR1 and CDR2 (germline): SQVTM, ANQGSEA. The CDR3 has 15 amino acids. The CDR3 reads CSAIQGAGRTDTQYF. As DNA, the CDR3 is TGCAGCGCGATTCAGGGGGCCGGGAGGACAGATACGCAGTATTTT.

The sample holds a few counts of this clonotype. V is TRBV29-1 and J is TRBJ2-2; 7 bases fit TRBD1. CDR1 SQVTM and CDR2 ANQGSEA come from the germline V gene. The CDR3 runs to 17 residues. After removal of 0 bases from V and 2 bases from J, the junction contained 9 bases not matched to a gene. The CDR3 here is CSVEDRTGTVNTGELFF. The CDR3 DNA follows: TGCAGCGTTGAAGATCGGACCGGGACAGTAAACACCGGGGAGCTGTTTTTT.

V gene TRBV11-2 combines with J gene TRBJ2-7, with 12 positions matching TRBD1. V was clipped by 1 base and J by 0 bases; unmatched bases: 7. The CDR3 length is 18 residues. CDR1 SGHAT and CDR2 FQNNGV come from the germline V gene. This CDR3 is CASSLVGTGGLSSYEQYF. Here the CDR3 DNA reads TGTGCCAGCAGCTTAGTCGGGACAGGGGGCCTAAGCTCCTACGAGCAGTACTTC.

The chain has TRBV10-1 and TRBJ1-1; 9 bases match TRBD1. Germline lookup yields CDR1 WNHNN and CDR2 SYGVQD (reference sequence). With 5 bases clipped from V and 4 bases from J, the junction kept 5 bases outside the gene matches. CDR3 length: 14 residues. In DNA form, the CDR3 reads TGCGCCAGCAGTCAGGGACAGGGCGGCACTGAAGCTTTCTTT. It codes for CASSQGQGGTEAFF.

There are a few counts of this clonotype. CDR3 loop: CASSLLDSNSYEQYF. The DNA for the CDR3 is TGTGCCAGCAGTTTATTAGACAGTAACTCCTACGAGCAGTACTTC. The rearrangement uses TRBV12-3 or TRBV12-4 and TRBJ2-7; a possible D gene is TRBD1 (5 bases). This CDR3 region has 15 residues. Trimming took 2 bases from V and 0 from J, leaving 11 bases between them.

This clonotype is labeled medium-sized. The chain employs TRBV7-9 and TRBJ1-2; no definite D call. CDR3 length: 13 residues. Germline CDR1 and CDR2: SEHNR and FQNEAQ (reference sequence). Between the trimmed V and J ends, which lost 5 bases and 8 bases, there was a span of 15 bases. The DNA for the CDR3 is TGTGCCAGCAGCGGCAACTTAGGGTGGGGCTACACCTTC. Amino acids: CASSGNLGWGYTF.

The chain recombines TRBV29-1 with TRBJ2-1; possible D gene TRBD2, 6 bases. The germline gives CDR1 SQVTM, CDR2 ANQGSEA. Trimming removed 0 bases from V and 4 bases from J, with 10 bases in between. CDR3 size: 14 residues. CDR3 amino acids: CSVEDLGTYNEQFF. For the CDR3, the DNA is TGCAGCGTTGAAGATCTGGGGACTTACAATGAGCAGTTCTTC.

The CDR3 here is CASSLGALAGGPEEQYF. The CDR3, as DNA: TGTGCCAGCAGCTTAGGGGCCCTAGCGGGGGGGCCTGAAGAGCAGTACTTC. The genes are TRBV11-3 and TRBJ2-7; 12 nucleotides match TRBD2. V gave up 1 base and J gave up 7 bases; unmatched junction bases: 11. CDR1 SGHNT and CDR2 YENEEA come from the germline V gene. This CDR3 has 17 residues.

This clonotype was observed a few times. The chain employs TRBV28 and TRBJ2-4; maybe TRBD2 (6 bases). The germline gives CDR1 MDHEN, CDR2 SYDVKM. There are 13 residues in the CDR3. Trimming cost V 10 bases and J 0 bases, with 10 bases left between them. For the CDR3, the DNA is TGTGCCACCGGGGGACTAGCCAAAAACATTCAGTACTTC. Residues: CATGGLAKNIQYF.

The chain carries TRBV6-5 and TRBJ2-1, with TRBD2 matching 10 bases. The CDR3 length is 15 residues. V trimming: 6 bases; J trimming: 10 bases; junction bases outside the gene matches: 12. Germline lookup yields CDR1 MNHEY and CDR2 SVGAGI. DNA of the CDR3: TGTGCCAGCAGCCTAGCGGGGGCAGGGTCCTGGGAGCAGTTCTTC. Its protein product is CASSLAGAGSWEQFF.

This clonotype has a single count. V usage is TRBV4-1 and J usage is TRBJ2-7; D may be TRBD1 or TRBD2 (5 bases each). V was clipped by 5 bases and J by 5 bases, with 10 bases between them. The CDR3 has 12 amino acids. Germline CDR1 reads MGHRA; CDR2 reads YSYEKL. CDR3 sequence: CASSRGRDEQYF. The CDR3 nucleotides are TGCGCCAGCAGCAGGGGACGCGACGAGCAGTACTTC.

This clonotype was observed a handful of times. The chain uses TRBV6-6 and TRBJ1-2, with D possibly being TRBD1 (5 bases). The germline V gene encodes CDR1 MNHNY and CDR2 SVGAGI (reference sequence). There are 17 residues in the CDR3. V was trimmed by 0 bases and J by 2 bases, leaving 16 bases between them. CDR3 nucleotides: TGTGCCAGCAGTTACTCCTACATCGACAGCCCCAACTATGGCTACACCTTC. Protein product: CASSYSYIDSPNYGYTF.

The chain couples TRBV12-3 or TRBV12-4 to TRBJ2-7, with D hard to call. This CDR3 has 12 amino acids. Trimming stripped 6 bases from V and 3 bases from J, with 9 bases between. The CDR3 nucleotides are TGTGCCAGCAGCCCTGTTAGCTACGAGCAGTACTTC. Amino acid sequence: CASSPVSYEQYF.

The chain combines TRBV7-9 with TRBJ1-2, with TRBD1 matching over 7 bases. The germline CDR1 and CDR2 sequences are SEHNR and FQNEAQ (reference sequence). The CDR3 has 15 amino acids. The trim removed 4 bases at V and 0 bases at J, leaving 5 bases unmatched. The CDR3 DNA is TGTGCCAGCAGCTCCACAGGGGCTCCTAACTATGGCTACACCTTC. Its protein product is CASSSTGAPNYGYTF.

Many counts were recorded for this clonotype. The chain carries TRBV7-2 and TRBJ1-4; D not certain. Germline V lookup: CDR1 SGHTA, CDR2 FQGNSA. The CDR3 covers 12 residues. The V gene lost 1 base and the J gene lost 7 bases, with 4 bases spanning the gap. This CDR3 reads CASSLDPEKLFF. The CDR3 bases are TGTGCCAGCAGCTTAGACCCTGAAAAACTGTTTTTT.

This clonotype was detected only a few times. This sequence joins TRBV6-5 and TRBJ2-7, with D unresolved. V dropped 6 bases and J dropped 0 bases, with 9 bases sitting between them. This CDR3 has 13 amino acids. Per germline, CDR1 MNHEY and CDR2 SVGAGI. Here the CDR3 reads CASSIGYSYEQYF. CDR3 bases: TGTGCCAGCAGCATCGGATACTCCTACGAGCAGTACTTC.

This clonotype has a count of ten or more. The chain carries TRBV7-2 and TRBJ2-7, with D unresolved. This CDR3 is 12 amino acids long. Trimming left V 2 bases short and J 4 bases short, with 6 bases between. Per germline, CDR1 SGHTA and CDR2 FQGNSA. The CDR3, as DNA: TGTGCCAGCAGCTTATACACATACGAGCAGTACTTC. Protein sequence: CASSLYTYEQYF.

The gene calls are TRBV4-1 and TRBJ2-7, with TRBD1 identical over 11 bases. Germline V lookup: CDR1 MGHRA, CDR2 YSYEKL. The CDR3 runs to 14 residues. J lost 3 bases, V lost 5 bases, and 3 bases had no gene match. The CDR3 DNA reads TGCGCCAGCAGCGGGGGGACAGGGGGCTACGAGCAGTACTTC. This translates into CASSGGTGGYEQYF.